This T cell receptor (beta chain) was recovered during a study of CXCR3-negative and CXCR3-positive naive CD8 T cells. Study background: Across all libraries, TRB reads numbered about 135 million, with about 1.5 +/- 0.3 million in each library. Findings and limits, study-wide: Comparably high diversity marked both naive subsets, whereas memory CD8+ cells had much lower diversity. Post-cryopreservation CXCR3 expression was partly diminished, and the bulk of assays employed fresh PBMCs.

Sorting yielded triplicates of a few hundred thousand cells for each CD8+ T cell subset. The CDR3 contains 13 residues. Per the germline V gene, CDR1 is SNHLY and CDR2 is FYNNEI. Comment on this clonotype: Its antigen is unknown.

Libraries were UMI-labeled 5' RACE TRB cDNA. No DNA is given; TCRdb re-called the 5' RACE reads and lists each CDR3 protein once. The sample table includes under 7,000 distinct CDR3 sequences. The chain couples TRBV2 to TRBJ2-2. The receptor comes from a human donor in good health. Some clones in this sample may be carry-over from other donors' samples. The source material was naive CXCR3- CD8+ T cells from blood. Subset here: CD45RO-CCR7+CD27+CD95- naive CD8+ T cells lacking CXCR3 (TNR3-). This CDR3 is CATTSGVPGELFF.